This T cell receptor (beta chain) was identified during a study of T cells expressing NK-cell markers. Study summary: Out of eight donors sequenced, seven tested HCMV-seropositive and the remaining one seronegative. Study findings and constraints: 1.0-7.0% of CD8+ T cells in over 5 donors belonged to dominant NKG2C+ clonotypes.

As to this clonotype: Its antigen is as yet unknown.

TCRdb re-called the 5' RACE reads and shows each CDR3 protein once, DNA omitted. The sample's table shows roughly 300,000 distinct CDR3 sequences. The source material was blood T cells: a sorted CD56 or NKG2C T cell subset, CD4+ or CD8+ T cells, or bulk PBMC T cells (not recorded which). This sequence was found in a woman between 18 and 75 years old in good health.

The CDR3 reads CASSVMSQNEQFF. This chain links TRBV9 with TRBJ2-1. The CDR3 runs to 13 residues. Germline V gives CDR1 SGDLS, CDR2 YYNGEE. Combining the CDR3 with reference TRBV9 and TRBJ2-1 gives the whole variable domain DSGVTQTPKHLITATGQRVTLRCSPRSGDLSVYWYQQSLDQGLQFLIQYYNGEERAKGNILERFSAQQFPDLHSELNLSSLELGDSALYFCASSVMSQNEQFFGPGTRLTVL.